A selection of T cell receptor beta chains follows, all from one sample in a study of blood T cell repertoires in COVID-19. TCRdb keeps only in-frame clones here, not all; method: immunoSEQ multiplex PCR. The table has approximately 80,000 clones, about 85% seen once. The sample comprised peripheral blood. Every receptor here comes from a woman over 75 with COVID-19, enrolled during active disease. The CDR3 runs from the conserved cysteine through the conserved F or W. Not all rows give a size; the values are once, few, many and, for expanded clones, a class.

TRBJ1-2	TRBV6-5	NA	CASSKYRNYGYTF
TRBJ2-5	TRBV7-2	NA	CASSLGEAETQYF
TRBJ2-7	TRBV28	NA	CASFRRGPTYEQYF
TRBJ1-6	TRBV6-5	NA	CASNLDSYSPLHF
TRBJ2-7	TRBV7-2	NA	CASSFLQRTSGRTEQYF
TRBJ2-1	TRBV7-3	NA	CASSSVRTGNNEQFF
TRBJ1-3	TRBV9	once	CASSVGSSFLSGNTIYF
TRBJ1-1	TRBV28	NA	CASSPNRGNTEAFF
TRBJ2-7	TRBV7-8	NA	CASSLAPRRGLGLAGGYEQYF
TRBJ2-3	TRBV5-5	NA	CASSRASGGVDTQYF